This is a list of T cell receptor beta chains from one sample in a study of CD8+CD57+ T cells in acquired aplastic anemia. TCRdb called the reads again in MiXCR, with one record for every CDR3 protein. The table records some 120,000 distinct CDR3 sequences, under 60% of them present only once. Sequencing was performed on sorted CD4+, CD8+, or CD8+CD57+ T cells (not recorded which) from PBMCs. The receptors originated from a human donor with aplastic anemia. Both conserved end residues are part of each CDR3. A D gene is named only where the DNA matches it firmly.

TRBV19,NA,TRBJ1-6,14,CASTLDRGGSPLHF
TRBV7-9,NA,TRBJ1-3,15,CASSLPRRLGNTIYF
TRBV6-1,NA,TRBJ1-6,15,CASTSSGRGDSPLHF
TRBV11-2,NA,TRBJ2-6,15,CASSLEGPGANVLTF
TRBV20-1,TRBD2,TRBJ2-2,15,CSARDATSVSGELFF
TRBV28,NA,TRBJ2-7,12,CASGGQSYEQYF
TRBV7-2,NA,TRBJ1-1,11,CASSPSAEAFF
TRBV2,NA,TRBJ1-4,13,CASAAYQNEKLFF
TRBV20-1,TRBD2,TRBJ2-1,15,CSARLTSGSPNEQFF
TRBV2,NA,TRBJ1-6,12,CASRRNNSPLHF
TRBV10-2,TRBD1,TRBJ2-7,14,CASGLGTGGNEQYF
TRBV29-1,NA,TRBJ2-7,14,CSVEYGGPLYEQYF
TRBV2,NA,TRBJ2-7,14,CASSRDRSGHEQYF
TRBV7-2,NA,TRBJ2-7,14,CASSLVVRRYEQYF
TRBV7-3,TRBD1,TRBJ1-6,14,CASSKTGADSPLHF
TRBV7-6,NA,TRBJ2-7,16,CASSSRLGAATYEQYF
TRBV10-3,NA,TRBJ1-4,14,CAISERAGNEKLFF
TRBV19,NA,TRBJ2-1,12,CASSIGTMVQFF
TRBV15,NA,TRBJ1-2,14,CATSRGTANYGYTF
TRBV7-8,NA,TRBJ2-5,14,CASSGGGGAETQYF
TRBV10-3,NA,TRBJ2-1,15,CAISESIGTYYEQFF
TRBV5-4,NA,TRBJ2-5,14,CASSLGSGLETQYF
TRBV19,NA,TRBJ1-4,13,CASRRGFNEKLFF
TRBV7-2,NA,TRBJ1-5,14,CASSPGMYNQPQHF
TRBV3-1,TRBD1,TRBJ1-4,15,CASSQAGQGNEKLFF
TRBV20-1,NA,TRBJ1-1,14,CSAPWTGRNTEAFF
TRBV27,NA,TRBJ2-3,11,CASSPGDTQYF
TRBV7-9,NA,TRBJ2-7,13,CASRGTQGYEQYF
TRBV5-1,TRBD1,TRBJ1-5,16,CASSLGTGAGNQPQHF
TRBV7-3,NA,TRBJ1-6,12,CASSLNGSPLHF
TRBV14,NA,TRBJ2-7,12,CASSQGGLEQYF
TRBV11-2,NA,TRBJ1-1,14,CASSPLEWNTEAFF
TRBV7-2,NA,TRBJ2-7,14,CASSFRVGSYEQYF
TRBV15,NA,TRBJ1-1,12,CATAWGFGEAFF
TRBV5-1,TRBD2,TRBJ2-7,14,CASSWSSGNYEQYF
TRBV11-1,TRBD2,TRBJ2-1,16,CASSYGLAGAGHEQFF
TRBV7-2,NA,TRBJ1-5,13,CASSLGSTGPQHF
TRBV7-8,TRBD1,TRBJ1-1,12,CASSPGQGITFF
TRBV20-1,TRBD2,TRBJ2-7,14,CSARGLAGDYEQYF
TRBV29-1,NA,TRBJ1-1,13,CSGAGGLLTEAFF
TRBV24-1,NA,TRBJ2-3,16,CATSDQRGGSTDTQYF
TRBV25-1,TRBD1,TRBJ1-6,14,CASTLGQGNSPLHF
TRBV9,NA,TRBJ1-6,17,CASSSGPRSSYNSPLHF
TRBV19,TRBD1,TRBJ2-7,14,CASSPGQVTYEQYF
TRBV9,NA,TRBJ1-5,13,CASSVGDGQPQHF
TRBV11-1,TRBD2,TRBJ2-5,17,CASSRDYRIAGQETLYF
TRBV5-1,TRBD1,TRBJ1-2,14,CASSLVAGGYGYTF
TRBV20-1,TRBD1,TRBJ2-7,13,CSAHRGPPYEQYF
TRBV7-9,NA,TRBJ2-3,13,CASSRGGTDTQYF
TRBV2,TRBD1,TRBJ2-3,14,CASVGRGRVYTQYF
TRBV6-1,NA,TRBJ1-1,13,CASSKQGSTEAFF
TRBV29-1,NA,TRBJ1-2,13,CSVVKGNVYGYTF
TRBV7-7,NA,TRBJ1-1,13,CASSLKPGLEAFF